Listed below are T cell receptor beta chains from one sample, sequenced in a study of cytomegalovirus exposure and HLA in healthy donors. Assay: immunoSEQ multiplex PCR; the TCRdb copy retains only in-frame clones and omits some. The sample has some 180,000 clones, about 85% seen once. The sequencing sample was made of PBMCs. The receptor set was obtained from a man aged 25-45 years in good health and CMV-seropositive. The CDR3 runs from the conserved cysteine through the conserved F or W. D genes are given only for firm matches. Clone size, where shown, is once, few, many, or a class for clones that have expanded.

>-|TRBV6-1|-|TRBJ2-5
CASSGGGGYQETQYF
TGTGCCAGCAGTGGGGGCGGCGGTTACCAAGAGACCCAGTACTTC
>-|TRBV11-2|-|TRBJ1-1
CASSLDPGYIRPEAFF
TGTGCCAGCAGCTTAGATCCGGGGTACATTCGACCTGAAGCTTTCTTT
>-|TRBV7-2|-|TRBJ2-7
CASSLGSGSSYEQYF
TGTGCCAGCAGCTTAGGTAGCGGTAGCAGCTACGAGCAGTACTTC
>-|TRBV30|TRBD1|TRBJ1-6
CAWRALDRGTSPLHF
TGTGCCTGGAGGGCCCTCGACAGGGGTACTTCACCCCTCCACTTT
>-|TRBV5-1|TRBD1|TRBJ1-3
CASSLSWTGSGNTIYF
TGCGCCAGCAGCTTGTCCTGGACAGGGTCTGGAAACACCATATATTTT
>-|TRBV27|-|TRBJ1-2
CASSSTLLGPNYGYTF
TGTGCCAGCAGTTCTACCCTCTTGGGGCCTAACTATGGCTACACCTTC
>-|TRBV29-1|-|TRBJ1-1
CSVEEGSTEAFF
TGCAGCGTTGAAGAGGGCAGCACTGAAGCTTTCTTT
>-|TRBV27|-|TRBJ2-7
CASSFLFGGTSYEQYF
TGTGCCAGCAGTTTTTTGTTCGGCGGGACCTCCTACGAGCAGTACTTC
>-|TRBV11-2|TRBD2|TRBJ2-1
CASSVAGGSFYNEQFF
TGTGCCAGCAGCGTCGCGGGAGGCTCATTCTACAATGAGCAGTTCTTC
>-|TRBV5-4|-|TRBJ1-1
CASSELQGPMNTEAFF
TGTGCCAGCAGCGAACTCCAGGGGCCTATGAACACTGAAGCTTTCTTT
>once|TRBV2|-|TRBJ2-1
CASRDDSYNEQFF
TGTGCCAGCAGAGACGACAGTTACAATGAGCAGTTCTTC
>-|TRBV5-6|TRBD2|TRBJ2-7
CASDRTSGNYEQYF
TGTGCCAGCGATCGGACTAGCGGTAACTACGAGCAGTACTTC
>-|TRBV18|-|TRBJ1-3
CASTLGMKGESNTIYF
TGTGCCAGCACCCTTGGGATGAAGGGGGAATCGAACACCATATATTTT
>-|TRBV25-1|TRBD2|TRBJ2-1
CASSAPGLAGNNEQFF
TGTGCCAGCAGTGCACCGGGACTAGCGGGTAACAATGAGCAGTTCTTC
>-|TRBV7-2|-|TRBJ1-6
CASSLARGIGSPLHF
TGTGCCAGCAGCTTAGCCCGGGGGATCGGGTCACCCCTCCACTTT
>once|TRBV5-4|-|TRBJ2-7
CASSSGTQTYEQYF
TGTGCCAGCAGCTCAGGGACTCAAACCTACGAGCAGTACTTC
>few|TRBV7-2|TRBD2|TRBJ2-1
CASRLAGSGDEQFF
TGTGCCAGCAGGTTAGCGGGAAGCGGCGATGAGCAGTTCTTC
>once|TRBV6-1|-|TRBJ1-2
CASSPGGYGYTF
TGTGCCAGCAGCCCCGGGGGCTATGGCTACACCTTC
>-|TRBV2|-|TRBJ1-5
CASNFDSSNQPQHF
TGTGCCAGCAATTTCGACAGTAGCAATCAGCCCCAGCATTTT
>many|TRBV4-3|TRBD1|TRBJ1-1
CASSQGQGRGSREAFF
TGCGCCAGCAGCCAAGGACAGGGAAGGGGGAGTAGGGAAGCTTTCTTT
>-|TRBV5-1|-|TRBJ2-2
CASSAGPDPNTGELFF
TGCGCCAGCAGCGCGGGACCAGACCCGAACACCGGGGAGCTGTTTTTT
>-|TRBV11-1|-|TRBJ1-2
CASSPPQGFSNYGYTF
TGTGCCAGCAGCCCCCCCCAGGGATTCTCTAACTATGGCTACACCTTC
>-|TRBV4-1|-|TRBJ2-3
CASSPSDERGTDTQYF
TGCGCCAGCAGCCCTTCGGATGAGAGGGGCACAGATACGCAGTATTTT
>-|TRBV7-2|-|TRBJ2-5
CASSFGPLYPQYF
TGTGCCAGCAGCTTTGGGCCCTTATACCCCCAGTACTTC
>-|TRBV6-6|TRBD1|TRBJ2-5
CASSYRGRRETQYF
TGTGCCAGCAGTTACAGGGGGCGCCGGGAGACCCAGTACTTC
>-|TRBV19|-|TRBJ1-2
CASTEGINYGYTF
TGTGCCAGTACGGAGGGAATAAACTATGGCTACACCTTC
>-|TRBV6-5|TRBD1|TRBJ1-6
CASSYRDRGRATLHF
TGTGCCAGCAGTTATAGGGACAGGGGGCGAGCTACCCTCCACTTT
>-|TRBV6-6|-|TRBJ1-5
CASSKEPGRQPQHF
TGTGCCAGCTCAAAAGAACCAGGGCGACAGCCCCAGCATTTT
>-|TRBV5-4|TRBD2|TRBJ2-3
CASSVFGTSGKRTDTQYF
TGTGCCAGCAGCGTCTTTGGGACTAGCGGTAAACGGACAGATACGCAGTATTTT